Presented here are 18 T cell receptor beta chains from one specimen sequenced in a study of neurological immune-mediated disorders. Specified time point: longitudinal time-point 1 (baseline). TCRdb re-derived calls from the 5' RACE reads in MiXCR, one entry per CDR3 protein. The sample shows around 71,000 distinct CDR3 sequences, around 13% of them seen only once. What was sequenced was PBMCs. The receptors come from a female donor with HTLV-1-associated myelopathy (HAM/TSP).

Ten or more counts support this clonotype. J is TRBJ1-1 and V is TRBV9; TRBD1 matches 8 bases. The CDR3 runs to 14 residues. The V segment lost 0 bases and the J segment 8 bases; nucleotides outside the gene matches: 6. Germline V gene sequence: CDR1 SGDLS, CDR2 YYNGEE. CDR3 region: CASSVADRGSEAFF. The DNA of the CDR3 is TGTGCCAGCAGCGTAGCTGACAGGGGATCCGAAGCTTTCTTT. Looking up the rest from reference TRBV9 and TRBJ1-1 gives the full variable domain: DSGVTQTPKHLITATGQRVTLRCSPRSGDLSVYWYQQSLDQGLQFLIQYYNGEERAKGNILERFSAQQFPDLHSELNLSSLELGDSALYFCASSVADRGSEAFFGQGTRLTVV.

This clonotype was detected ten times or more. This rearrangement joins TRBV5-6 to TRBJ2-6, with D unclear. CDR3 length equals 15 residues. V dropped 0 bases and J dropped 0 bases, with 4 bases sitting between them. Per the germline V gene, CDR1 is SGHDT and CDR2 is YYEEEE. CDR3 bases: TGTGCCAGCAGCTTGGACTACTCTGGGGCCAACGTCCTGACTTTC. The encoded protein is CASSLDYSGANVLTF.

The sample holds many counts of this clonotype. V is TRBV20-1 and J is TRBJ2-7; 9 bases are shared with TRBD1. The CDR3 extends over 14 amino acids. The V gene's germline CDR1 is DFQATT and CDR2 SNEGSKA (reference sequence). The trim removed 3 bases at V and 2 bases at J, leaving 5 bases unmatched. The CDR3 nucleotides read TGCAGTGCTAGCCGGGGACAGGGCCCCTACGAGCAGTACTTC. Amino acids: CSASRGQGPYEQYF.

The rearrangement links TRBV7-2 to TRBJ1-5; 8 bases agree with TRBD1. The germline V gene has CDR1 SGHTA and CDR2 FQGNSA. The CDR3 contains 14 residues. V lost 1 base to trimming and J lost 6 bases; unmatched junction nucleotides: 2. CDR3 protein: CASSLDRGFQPQHF. CDR3 coding DNA: TGTGCCAGCAGCTTAGACAGGGGGTTTCAGCCCCAGCATTTT.

The sample holds many counts of this clonotype. The J gene is TRBJ2-3, the V gene TRBV5-1; D remains ambiguous. The CDR3 has 13 residues. Germline V CDR1 and CDR2: SGHRS, YFSETQ. The ends were cut back, 4 bases at V and 5 bases at J, with 11 bases in the middle. CDR3 protein: CASSLRSGDTQYF. The CDR3 nucleotides are TGCGCCAGCAGCCTCCGCTCGGGAGATACGCAGTATTTT. Based on the CDR3 plus reference TRBV5-1 and TRBJ2-3, the full variable domain is KAGVTQTPRYLIKTRGQQVTLSCSPISGHRSVSWYQQTPGQGLQFLFEYFSETQRNKGNFPGRFSGRQFSNSRSEMNVSTLELGDSALYLCASSLRSGDTQYFGPGTRLTVL.

In DNA form, the CDR3 reads TGTGCCAGCAGCCAGCCGTGGGGTGTTGAGCAGTTCTTC. It is translated as CASSQPWGVEQFF. The chain couples TRBV3-1 to TRBJ2-1; D remains ambiguous. V was pared by 3 bases and J by 9 bases, with 12 bases between. The CDR3 length is 13 residues. The germline CDR1 and CDR2 sequences are LGHDT and YNNKEL (reference sequence).

This clonotype was found many times. V gene TRBV4-2 combines with J gene TRBJ2-4; D perhaps matches TRBD1 (6 bases). V was trimmed by 3 bases and J by 2 bases, leaving 11 bases between them. Germline V gene data show CDR1 as LGHNA and CDR2 as YNFKEQ. The CDR3 is made up of 15 amino acids. DNA of the CDR3: TGTGCCAGCAGCCAGCCCGACAGGCCCAAAAACATTCAGTACTTC. Protein product: CASSQPDRPKNIQYF.

The sample holds many counts of this clonotype. The gene calls are TRBV9 and TRBJ2-1; D unresolved. The CDR3 covers 16 residues. CDR1 SGDLS and CDR2 YYNGEE come from the germline V gene. V was cut by 0 bases and J by 0 bases, with 10 bases left in between. Here the CDR3 reads CASSVEAASSYNEQFF. The DNA for the CDR3 is TGTGCCAGCAGCGTAGAGGCTGCCAGCTCCTACAATGAGCAGTTCTTC.

This sequence joins TRBV12-5 and TRBJ2-1; D gene unclear. With 2 bases removed from V and 4 bases from J, the gap between germline ends came to 12 bases. The germline gives CDR1 LGHNT, CDR2 FRNRAP. CDR3 size: 15 residues. CDR3 nucleotides: TGTGCTAGTGGTTTGAGTGATGAGCCTTACAATGAGCAGTTCTTC. Its protein is CASGLSDEPYNEQFF.

In this sample, this clonotype turned up many times. The CDR3 coding sequence is TGTGCCACCAGCAGAGAGCTGAACACTGAAGCTTTCTTT. As protein: CATSRELNTEAFF. The chain employs TRBV15 and TRBJ1-1; D ambiguous. The CDR3 has 13 amino acids. V lost 0 bases, J lost 0 bases, and 2 bases lay in between. CDR1 is LNHNV, CDR2 YYDKDF, per germline (reference sequence).

This clonotype was observed at least ten times. This sequence joins TRBV9 and TRBJ2-5; D gene ambiguous. Trimming cost V 1 base and J 6 bases, with 13 bases left between them. CDR1 and CDR2 from the germline V gene are SGDLS and YYNGEE. This CDR3 has 14 amino acids. CDR3 sequence reads: CASSVSQTGQTQYF. The CDR3 coding sequence is TGTGCCAGCAGCGTAAGCCAAACCGGGCAGACCCAGTACTTC.

At least ten counts were recorded for this clonotype. J is TRBJ1-6 and V is TRBV12-3 or TRBV12-4; D gene uncertain. The CDR3 is 14 amino acids. The V and J ends lost 3 bases and 9 bases respectively, with 12 bases between them. CDR3: CASSFQNVGSPLHF. DNA of the CDR3: TGTGCCAGCAGTTTCCAGAATGTGGGTTCACCCCTCCACTTT.

This clonotype was detected ten times or more. This chain links TRBV20-1 with TRBJ1-6; 9 bases line up with TRBD1. Looked up from germline, CDR1 is DFQATT and CDR2 is SNEGSKA (reference sequence). The V and J ends lost 5 bases and 7 bases, in that order; junction bases with no gene match: 6. This CDR3 has 14 residues. The CDR3 reads CSASTTGGNSPLHF. The CDR3 nucleotides are TGCAGTGCTTCAACGACAGGGGGGAATTCACCCCTCCACTTT.

This clonotype was recorded at least ten times. This sequence joins TRBV28 and TRBJ2-3, with D hard to call. Trimming shortened V by 6 bases and J by 6 bases, and 10 bases separated the two germline ends. CDR1 is MDHEN and CDR2 is SYDVKM in the germline V gene. The CDR3 consists of 12 residues. The DNA for the CDR3 is TGTGCCAGCAGAAAGGGTGTCGATACGCAGTATTTT. Its protein is CASRKGVDTQYF.

This clonotype has ten or more counts. This chain uses TRBV6-5 with TRBJ2-3; TRBD1 agrees at 9 bases. The CDR3 totals 14 residues. J lost 1 base, V lost 10 bases, and 6 bases had no gene match. Germline CDR1 is MNHEY and CDR2 is SVGAGI. Here the CDR3 DNA reads TGTGCCACCCGCCGGGACAGGGGCACAGATACGCAGTATTTT. This encodes CATRRDRGTDTQYF.

This clonotype was observed at least ten times. The rearrangement links TRBV9 to TRBJ2-4, with D unresolved. CDR3 size: 13 residues. V lost 0 bases, J lost 5 bases, and 6 bases lay in between. Looked up from germline, CDR1 is SGDLS and CDR2 is YYNGEE. Here the CDR3 reads CASSVESENIQYF. In DNA, the CDR3 is TGTGCCAGCAGCGTAGAATCTGAAAACATTCAGTACTTC. Combining the CDR3 with reference TRBV9 and TRBJ2-4 gives the whole variable domain DSGVTQTPKHLITATGQRVTLRCSPRSGDLSVYWYQQSLDQGLQFLIQYYNGEERAKGNILERFSAQQFPDLHSELNLSSLELGDSALYFCASSVESENIQYFGAGTRLSVL.

This clonotype was seen repeatedly, ten times or more. The V call is TRBV20-1, the J call TRBJ2-7; D perhaps matches TRBD1 (6 bases). CDR3 length: 17 residues. Germline CDR1 is DFQATT and CDR2 is SNEGSKA (reference sequence). V lost 6 bases, J lost 3 bases, and 27 bases lay in between. The CDR3, as DNA: TGCAGTGCCGGAGAAGGGGGAAAAATAACAGCTCTCTACGAGCAGTACTTC. This translates into CSAGEGGKITALYEQYF.

This clonotype was seen only a few times. The chain links TRBV6-1 to TRBJ2-7; 7 positions agree with TRBD2. Germline V lookup: CDR1 MNHNS, CDR2 SASEGT. The CDR3 loop spans 14 amino acids. The V and J ends lost 8 bases and 6 bases, in that order; junction bases with no gene match: 13. The CDR3 DNA reads as TGTGCCAGCGGTTTAGCGGGCTCATCTCGCGAGCAGTACTTC. Translated: CASGLAGSSREQYF.